This T cell receptor (beta chain) comes out of a study of identical twins. TCRdb passed the 5' RACE reads through MiXCR, listing each CDR3 protein once. The sample shows just under 550,000 distinct CDR3 sequences, roughly 15% of them seen only once. Study outcomes and limitations: Sharing of beta out-of-frame sequences by twins showed a weaker excess. There is a chance that invariant MAIT and iNKT cells partially muddied zero-insertion analyses.

V lost 2 bases to trimming and J lost 8 bases; unmatched junction nucleotides: 11. The CDR3 loop spans 15 amino acids. Each donor was a healthy Caucasian. The sample holds many counts of this clonotype. Its antigen is not identified. These sequences were also reported in another study, on yellow fever vaccine responses in identical twins.

The receptor was derived from a woman in her late teens or twenties in good health. The chain employs TRBV12-3 or TRBV12-4 and TRBJ1-1; 7 bases align to TRBD1. Material for sequencing was CD4+ T cells sorted from blood. CDR3 sequence (DNA): TGTGCCAGCAGTTTATCCCTGACAGGGCTTGTCGAAGCTTTCTTT. It is translated as CASSLSLTGLVEAFF.